These T cell receptor beta chains were read from a single sample in a study of shared clonotypes between healthy human individuals. The assay was immunoSEQ multiplex PCR, and TCRdb's table has in-frame clones only and misses some. The table shows about 1 million clones, with around four fifths occurring only once. Sequencing used memory CD4+ T cells sorted from blood. The receptors here all came from a young man in good health. Each CDR3 is given with its conserved first and last residue.

v_call cdr3_aa
TRBV19 CASSISLGQFNEQFF
TRBV10-2 CASQDRAVVGNQPQHF
TRBV29-1 CSVEGHKSYEQYF
TRBV28 CASSLRQGRREQYF
TRBV5-1 CASSLGPLDNTEAFF
TRBV5-5 CASSRLWGQETQYF
TRBV10-3 CAISTGAVALFF
TRBV19 CASSKTNTGELFF
TRBV11-2 CASSQKAVGDEQYF
TRBV5-1 CASSSTGGSYQPQHF
TRBV2 CASSGGPTLF
TRBV11-1 CASSPRLGSPLHF
TRBV4-1 CASSQGQYQPQHF
TRBV5-4 CASSLAASGGKDTQYF
TRBV30 CAWLKDRSTEAFF
TRBV9 CASSLRGTGSTYEQYF
TRBV7-8 CASNQALWDTGELFF
TRBV5-4 CASSPIVAKLTF
TRBV29-1 CSVDVGWTGGYTF
TRBV21-1 CASSTLIRGPDGNTIYF
TRBV11-2 CASSLAGGAGELFF
TRBV4-1 CASSQAPSRGNYGYTF
TRBV10-3 CAIGLDRGNSPLHF
TRBV25-1 CASSEWTGTTEAFF
TRBV18 CASSPGQGRSPLHF
TRBV5-1 CASSLASGPLYYNEQFF
TRBV27 CASSLFGQFDSPLHF
TRBV7-9 CASSYRDRGEKLFF
TRBV7-2 CASSVTSGSYEQYF
TRBV10-2 CATKRDRSYNEQFF
TRBV28 CASSLGRDHEQYF
TRBV2 CASTLAVYTDTQYF
TRBV2 CASSVYGIHEQYF
TRBV15 CATTRGGGTYGYTF
TRBV7-7 CASSSLTGTDTQYF
TRBV5-1 CASSLGQGNEQFF
TRBV5-1 CASSGDSGGEQYF
TRBV5-1 CASSLSGQAGNTIYF
TRBV28 CASSGETGMLF
TRBV5-5 CASSLEPPGRLTIYF
TRBV5-1 CASSLKGPGYEQYF
TRBV7-2 CASSLGTDVYGYTF
TRBV28 CASSLGGGYGYTF